Listed here are 26 T cell receptor beta chains from one sample, sequenced in a study of control samples from healthy donors and cancer patients. Libraries were prepared by immunoSEQ multiplex PCR; TCRdb keeps only in-frame clonotypes and omits some of them. The data hold under 300,000 clones, with approximately 80% observed a single time. The specimen sequenced was PBMCs. All receptors derive from a woman aged 60 to 75 with lung cancer.

The chain joins TRBV7-6 to TRBJ2-1; a weak D match, TRBD1 (6 bases). Trimming took 1 base from V and 9 from J, leaving 10 bases between them. The CDR3 length is 13 residues. Germline values: CDR1 SGHVS, CDR2 FNYEAQ. The CDR3 reads CASSLELQGEQFF. CDR3 nucleotide sequence: TGTGCCAGCAGCTTAGAGTTACAGGGTGAGCAGTTCTTC.

The rearrangement uses TRBV10-2 and TRBJ1-3; 7 positions match TRBD1. The CDR3 is 15 amino acids. The J segment lost 0 bases and the V segment lost 6 bases, leaving 5 bases of the junction unmatched. Germline V gene lookup returns CDR1 WSHSY and CDR2 SAAADI. The CDR3 loop reads CASRTGTDSGNTIYF. CDR3 in DNA: TGCGCCAGCAGAACCGGGACAGACTCTGGAAACACCATATATTTT.

The gene calls are TRBV18 and TRBJ2-1; the match to TRBD2 covers 13 bases. Germline V gene sequence: CDR1 KGHSH, CDR2 LQKENI. The CDR3 spans 17 residues. With 6 bases clipped from V and 7 bases from J, the junction kept 12 bases outside the gene matches. DNA for the CDR3: TGTGCCAGCTCCGGAAGACTAGCGGGAGGATTGGGGAATGAGCAGTTCTTC. Amino acid sequence: CASSGRLAGGLGNEQFF.

This clone was recorded only once. The gene calls are TRBV12-3 or TRBV12-4 and TRBJ1-2; no clear D gene. V was cut by 4 bases and J by 10 bases, with 13 bases left in between. This CDR3 spans 12 amino acids. CDR3 sequence reads: CASSYLRRNYTF. The CDR3 DNA sequence: TGTGCCAGCAGTTACCTCAGGAGAAACTACACCTTC.

The CDR3 coding sequence is TGTGCCAGCAGGAACCAAGAGACCCAGTACTTC. Its protein is CASRNQETQYF. The rearrangement joins TRBV6-5 to TRBJ2-5, with no clear D. Trimming took off 6 bases at V and 0 bases at J, with 2 bases between the two ends. Looked up from germline, CDR1 is MNHEY and CDR2 is SVGAGI. The CDR3 totals 11 residues.

V gene TRBV9 combines with J gene TRBJ2-5; either TRBD1 or TRBD2 may supply D (5 bases each). Germline V lookup: CDR1 SGDLS, CDR2 YYNGEE. The CDR3 spans 17 residues. V was trimmed by 1 base and J by 3 bases, leaving 19 bases between them. In nucleotides, the CDR3 is TGTGCCAGCAGCGTACGCCCGGGGCCAGGAGGAGAAGAGACCCAGTACTTC. This codes for CASSVRPGPGGEETQYF.

There are a few counts of this clone. The V call is TRBV3-1 (or the pseudogene TRBV3-2), the J call TRBJ1-6; D not certain. V was shortened by 1 base and J by 10 bases, with 14 bases between the two germline ends. Germline lookup yields CDR1 LGHDT and CDR2 YNNKEL (reference sequence). The CDR3 runs to 15 residues. The CDR3 protein is CASSQGVSSGSPLHF. DNA for the CDR3: TGTGCCAGCAGCCAAGGGGTCTCTTCTGGATCACCCCTCCACTTT.

The chain couples TRBV24-1 to TRBJ2-2, with D possibly TRBD2 on 6 matching bases. Deletions cut 5 bases from V and 4 bases from J, with 7 bases between. The CDR3 runs to 13 residues. CDR1 KGHDR and CDR2 SFDVKD come from the germline V gene. The CDR3 region is CATSVGGTGELFF. CDR3 sequence (DNA): TGTGCCACCAGTGTCGGGGGCACCGGGGAGCTGTTTTTT.

The chain joins TRBV18 to TRBJ2-2; 9 nucleotides match TRBD1. CDR1 is KGHSH, CDR2 LQKENI, per germline. This CDR3 comprises 16 residues. J lost 4 bases, V lost 8 bases, and 11 bases had no gene match. CDR3 region: CASPIQADRGTGELFF. The CDR3 region has the DNA TGTGCCAGCCCAATACAAGCGGACAGGGGCACCGGGGAGCTGTTTTTT.

This clone was detected ten times or more. The CDR3 protein is CASTPGGTPQHF. The CDR3 DNA sequence: TGTGCCAGCACCCCCGGGGGGACGCCCCAGCATTTT. The chain links TRBV19 to TRBJ1-5, with D maybe TRBD1 (5 bases). Germline loops: CDR1 LNHDA, CDR2 SQIVND (reference sequence). There are 12 residues in the CDR3. V was clipped by 9 bases and J by 9 bases, with 15 bases between them.

The DNA of the CDR3 is TGTGCCAGCAGCTTAGCCCGGGACTACACCTTC. It encodes CASSLARDYTF. The rearrangement links TRBV7-9 to TRBJ1-2, with D unclear. Germline CDR1 is SEHNR and CDR2 is FQNEAQ (reference sequence). V was trimmed by 0 bases and J by 10 bases, leaving 6 bases between them. The CDR3 is 11 amino acids.

This clone was observed once. The CDR3 loop reads CASSDDYTTQYF. The CDR3 DNA reads as TGTGCCAGCAGTGACGACTACACGACGCAGTATTTT. The chain has TRBV6-4 and TRBJ2-3, with D tentatively TRBD2 (5 bases). Germline CDR1 reads MRHNA; CDR2 reads SNTAGT. The CDR3 is made up of 12 amino acids. The V end lost 2 bases, the J end lost 9 bases, and 9 bases lay between the germline ends.

This clone was picked up one time. The chain joins TRBV18 to TRBJ2-3; 7 nucleotides agree with TRBD1. Germline-derived CDR1 and CDR2 are KGHSH and LQKENI. The CDR3 spans 18 residues. The ends lost 3 bases at V and 7 bases at J; junction bases unmatched: 19. CDR3 sequence: CASSPCFRDSLFGNTQYF. The CDR3 DNA reads TGTGCCAGCTCACCCTGTTTCCGGGACAGCCTTTTCGGGAATACGCAGTATTTT. The full variable domain, with the rest looked up from reference TRBV18 and TRBJ2-3, is NAGVMQNPRHLVRRRGQEARLRCSPMKGHSHVYWYRQLPEEGLKFMVYLQKENIIDESGMPKERFSAEFPKEGPSILRIQQVVRGDSAAYFCASSPCFRDSLFGNTQYFGPGTRLTVL.

The chain couples TRBV6-5 to TRBJ1-3; TRBD1 is a possible D gene (5 bases). CDR1 MNHEY and CDR2 SVGAGI come from the germline V gene. The V end lost 7 bases, the J end lost 0 bases, and 13 bases lay between the germline ends. CDR3 length: 15 residues. Written as DNA, the CDR3 is TGTGCCAGCACCGCTAGGGGCGTCTCTGGAAACACCATATATTTT. It yields the protein CASTARGVSGNTIYF.

The genes are TRBV9 and TRBJ2-3; D remains ambiguous. Germline assignment: CDR1 SGDLS and CDR2 YYNGEE. Trimming pared 2 bases from V and 2 bases from J, leaving 6 bases between. The CDR3 is made up of 13 amino acids. CDR3 sequence reads: CASSVPPTDTQYF. CDR3 coding DNA: TGTGCCAGCAGCGTCCCGCCCACAGATACGCAGTATTTT.

The chain employs TRBV30 and TRBJ2-1, with a possible D match to TRBD1 (5 bases). This CDR3 is built from 16 residues. V was cut by 1 base and J by 2 bases, with 15 bases left in between. Germline lookup yields CDR1 GTSNPN and CDR2 SVGIG (reference sequence). The CDR3 nucleotides read TGTGCCTGGAGTGCGGACATCAGAATAACCTACAATGAGCAGTTCTTC. Its translation is CAWSADIRITYNEQFF.

V and J are TRBV18 and TRBJ2-1; the match to TRBD1 covers 8 bases. Germline V CDR1 and CDR2: KGHSH, LQKENI. CDR3 length equals 15 residues. The V and J ends lost 5 bases and 4 bases, in that order; junction bases with no gene match: 7. CDR3 nucleotides: TGTGCCAGCTCAGAGACAGGGGCCTTTTACAATGAGCAGTTCTTC. Its protein is CASSETGAFYNEQFF.

The V and J genes are TRBV6-1 and TRBJ2-1; D gene ambiguous. This CDR3 is built from 15 residues. V gave up 1 base and J gave up 7 bases, with 14 bases separating them. Germline V CDR1 and CDR2: MNHNS, SASEGT. As DNA, the CDR3 is TGTGCCAGCAGTGAAGGCGTTAGGGTATGGAATGAGCAGTTCTTC. Encoded protein: CASSEGVRVWNEQFF.

This chain links TRBV30 with TRBJ1-5, with D unclear. Germline V CDR1 and CDR2: GTSNPN, SVGIG (reference sequence). The CDR3 length is 13 residues. Between the trimmed V and J ends, which lost 4 bases and 7 bases, there was a span of 14 bases. Here the CDR3 DNA reads TGTGCCTGGAAATCGTCAGGCTCCCAGCCCCAGCATTTT. Translating gives CAWKSSGSQPQHF.

The gene calls are TRBV12-3 or TRBV12-4 and TRBJ1-2; D call uncertain. The CDR3 covers 12 residues. Trimming took off 6 bases at V and 4 bases at J, with 9 bases between the two ends. Written as DNA, the CDR3 is TGTGCCAGCAGCCGAGACACCTATGGCTACACCTTC. Residues: CASSRDTYGYTF.

The V and J genes are TRBV24-1 and TRBJ2-1, with 7 bases lining up with TRBD2. The junction had 1 base not matched to a gene; V was cut back by 5 bases and J by 1 base. The CDR3 is 14 amino acids. Germline V gene data show CDR1 as KGHDR and CDR2 as SFDVKD. The CDR3 spells CATSGGGSYNEQFF. CDR3 coding DNA: TGTGCCACCAGTGGGGGGGGGTCCTACAATGAGCAGTTCTTC.

This clone was seen a few times. The rearrangement links TRBV6-2 or TRBV6-3 to TRBJ2-1, with TRBD2 matching 7 bases. V trimming: 4 bases; J trimming: 0 bases; junction bases outside the gene matches: 9. Looked up from germline, CDR1 is MNHEY and CDR2 is SVGEGT. The CDR3 runs 17 residues. CDR3 sequence (DNA): TGTGCCAGCAGTTCCCGCCCGCGCGGGAGCTCCTACAATGAGCAGTTCTTC. Its protein is CASSSRPRGSSYNEQFF.

The chain combines TRBV19 with TRBJ2-1, with D possibly being TRBD2 (5 bases). CDR1 is LNHDA, CDR2 SQIVND, per germline (reference sequence). V lost 3 bases and J lost 9, with 18 bases in between. The length of the CDR3 is 15 residues. CDR3 coding DNA: TGTGCCAGTAGTATCCCATTGCGGGTGCGTGGTGAGCAGTTCTTC. Amino acid sequence: CASSIPLRVRGEQFF.

This clone was observed a few times. The genes are TRBV2 and TRBJ2-1; possibly TRBD1 for D (6 bases). The CDR3 is 13 residues long. Trimming stripped 5 bases from V and 7 bases from J, with 12 bases between. Germline V CDR1 and CDR2: SNHLY, FYNNEI. CDR3 nucleotides: TGTGCCAGCAGTAACGGACAGTTTAATGAGCAGTTCTTC. It encodes CASSNGQFNEQFF.

V and J are TRBV14 and TRBJ2-1; the D is unclear. V was trimmed by 0 bases and J by 12 bases, leaving 15 bases between them. Looked up from germline, CDR1 is SGHDN and CDR2 is FVKESK. This CDR3 has 14 residues. The chain's CDR3 is CASSQDIHGLGQFF. The CDR3 DNA reads TGTGCCAGCAGCCAAGATATCCATGGCTTGGGGCAGTTCTTC.

This rearrangement joins TRBV18 to TRBJ1-1; 9 bases map to TRBD1. This CDR3 region has 14 residues. V shed 6 bases, J shed 1 base, and the junction held 3 bases outside the gene matches. Germline loops: CDR1 KGHSH, CDR2 LQKENI. The CDR3 DNA follows: TGTGCCAGCTCTTCACAGGGGGCGAACACTGAAGCTTTCTTT. Translation gives CASSSQGANTEAFF.